Listed below are T cell receptor beta chains from one sample, sequenced in a study of CD8 T cells in ankylosing spondylitis. From the 5' RACE reads, TCRdb called clonotypes with MiXCR, one entry per CDR3 protein. The sample consists of 700,000 to 1,000,000 distinct CDR3 sequences, around 11% of them appearing once. The sample comprised blood, either unsorted or a sorted T cell fraction (not recorded which). The source of these receptors is a male donor with ankylosing spondylitis. The CDR3 runs from the conserved cysteine through the conserved F or W.

>TRBV4-3|TRBJ2-1
CAKFPGQGPSLGYNEQFF
>TRBV27|TRBJ2-2
CASSPAWGPGNTGELFF
>TRBV30|TRBJ1-1
CAWTPWGTGGTEAFF
>TRBV6-5|TRBJ1-1
CASSYGGHQNTEAFF
>TRBV7-2|TRBJ2-3
CASSERTGGTDTQYF
>TRBV20-1|TRBJ2-7
CSARAPDRVNF
>TRBV7-2|TRBJ2-5
CASSRPWETQYF
>TRBV7-2|TRBJ2-1
CASSLMWGNNEQFF
>TRBV5-1|TRBJ2-7
CASSSYAGTPTYEQYF
>TRBV5-4|TRBJ2-1
CASSSPGTGANEQFF
>TRBV4-3|TRBJ2-7
CASSRESGVGYEQYF
>TRBV15|TRBJ1-4
CATSSKGQGGPNEKLFF
>TRBV20-1|TRBJ2-2
CSARDSGRPSGGELFF
>TRBV12-3/TRBV12-4|TRBJ1-5
CASSLGGFDQPQHF
>TRBV20-1|TRBJ2-1
CSAQSLAGYNEQFF
>TRBV7-9|TRBJ1-2
CAIRYRAAGDGYTF
>TRBV5-5|TRBJ2-4
CASSLDGAKNIQYF
>TRBV20-1|TRBJ2-6
CSARVAPGANVLTF
>TRBV28|TRBJ1-1
CASTSYRRTEAFF
>TRBV7-3|TRBJ2-4
CASAGFRHIQYF
>TRBV20-1|TRBJ2-3
CSAIFSGPHTDTQYF
>TRBV7-3|TRBJ2-3
CASSHQGGSRTDTQYF
>TRBV20-1|TRBJ1-2
CSAAPFGGGGYTF
>TRBV20-1|TRBJ2-1
CSARDDSGQSYNEQFF
>TRBV4-2|TRBJ1-4
CASSQDPRRNEKLFF
>TRBV5-1|TRBJ2-1
CASSLEVGGYNEQFF
>TRBV7-6|TRBJ2-2
CASSSVGPAGELFF
>TRBV13|TRBJ2-1
CASSLLASGNDNEQFF
>TRBV9|TRBJ2-2
CASSPPRGAGELFF
>TRBV20-1|TRBJ2-5
CSARGMDSQETQYF
>TRBV20-1|TRBJ2-7
CSASSGAHEYEQYF
>TRBV20-1|TRBJ1-4
CSAREDSYNEKLFF
>TRBV20-1|TRBJ1-6
CSVRTGEGNSPLHF
>TRBV7-2|TRBJ2-3
CASSLIAGGVDTQYF
>TRBV4-2|TRBJ2-5
CASSSTERETQYF
>TRBV18|TRBJ2-7
CASSVTSAGEQYF
>TRBV4-3|TRBJ2-3
CASSQDPQVTDTQYF
>TRBV3-1|TRBJ2-5
CASSRPQLETQYF
>TRBV20-1|TRBJ2-1
CSARMGGGGNEQFF
>TRBV20-1|TRBJ1-4
CSASYDSGVFF
>TRBV29-1|TRBJ1-1
CMGGSRTEAFF